Listed below are T cell receptor beta chains from one sample, sequenced in a study of OX40 agonist ivuxolimab in advanced cancers. Measured with immunoSEQ multiplex PCR; TCRdb has only the in-frame clones, and not every one. The repertoire has approximately 90,000 clones, around 90% of them found once; the top ten carry about 8.7%. The sequencing here drew on CD4+ or CD8+ T cells sorted from blood, taken in a trial of the OX40 agonist ivuxolimab. The receptors were gathered from an adult with an advanced solid tumor such as melanoma, head and neck, liver or kidney cancer. Each CDR3 is given with its conserved first and last residue. A D gene is named only where the DNA matches it firmly. For some rows the clone size is stated as once, few or many, or as a class when expanded; others skip it.

TRBV7-3	NA	TRBD2	TRBJ2-7	CASSLGLAGTYEQYF	TGTGCCAGCAGCTTAGGACTAGCGGGAACCTACGAGCAGTACTTC
TRBV7-2	once	NA	TRBJ2-4	CASSPALAKNIQYF	TGTGCCAGCAGTCCGGCTCTAGCCAAAAACATTCAGTACTTC
TRBV6-4	NA	TRBD1	TRBJ2-6	CASSDSTGGFSGANVLTF	TGTGCCAGCAGTGACTCGACAGGGGGTTTCTCTGGGGCCAACGTCCTGACTTTC
TRBV27	NA	NA	TRBJ2-7	CASSYSPDYEQYF	TGTGCCAGCTCTTACTCCCCCGACTACGAGCAGTACTTC
TRBV28	NA	TRBD1	TRBJ1-1	CASSLPRQGGRTEAFF	TGTGCCAGCAGCCTCCCTCGACAGGGGGGAAGGACTGAAGCTTTCTTT
TRBV9	NA	NA	TRBJ1-2	CASSVEAGSPYGYTF	TGTGCCAGCAGCGTAGAGGCAGGGAGTCCCTATGGCTACACCTTC
TRBV7-9	few	NA	TRBJ2-7	CASTDSYEQYF	TGTGCCAGCACCGACAGTTACGAGCAGTACTTC
TRBV28	NA	NA	TRBJ2-7	CASSSPRAVSSYEQYF	TGTGCCAGCAGTTCCCCCCGGGCTGTTAGCTCCTACGAGCAGTACTTC
TRBV5-1	NA	NA	TRBJ1-2	CASSFDRSLRSYGYTF	TGCGCCAGCAGCTTTGACAGGTCCCTCAGGAGTTATGGCTACACCTTC
TRBV11-3	NA	NA	TRBJ1-1	CASSPREGTEAFF	TGTGCCAGCAGCCCGAGGGAAGGCACTGAAGCTTTCTTT
TRBV5-4	NA	NA	TRBJ1-4	CASSLAGRGDEKLFF	TGTGCCAGCAGCTTGGCAGGCAGGGGCGATGAAAAACTGTTTTTT
TRBV2	NA	NA	TRBJ2-7	CASSDVTASSYEQYF	TGTGCCAGCAGTGACGTGACAGCCAGCTCCTACGAGCAGTACTTC
TRBV27	NA	NA	TRBJ2-2	CASKGITGELFF	TGTGCCAGCAAGGGGATAACCGGGGAGCTGTTTTTT
TRBV5-1	NA	TRBD2	TRBJ2-7	CASSTITSGSAEQYF	TGCGCCAGCAGCACCATTACTAGCGGGAGCGCCGAGCAGTACTTC
TRBV21-1	NA	NA	TRBJ2-7	CASSKVISGNLKRRYEQYF	TGTGCCAGCAGCAAAGTTATTAGCGGGAACCTTAAGAGGAGGTACGAGCAGTACTTC
TRBV30	NA	TRBD1	TRBJ1-2	CAWSLDRGLRNGYTF	TGTGCCTGGAGTCTCGACAGGGGACTCCGTAATGGCTACACCTTC
TRBV27	once	TRBD2	TRBJ2-7	CASSWTSDYEQYF	TGTGCCAGCAGTTGGACTAGCGACTACGAGCAGTACTTC
TRBV10-3	NA	NA	TRBJ1-1	CAISEPRRRGGNTEAFF	TGTGCCATCAGTGAGCCCCGGAGGCGCGGAGGGAACACTGAAGCTTTCTTT
TRBV19	NA	TRBD2	TRBJ2-3	CASSMEGLARTDTQYF	TGTGCCAGTAGTATGGAGGGACTAGCGCGCACAGATACGCAGTATTTT
TRBV19	NA	NA	TRBJ2-7	CASSIAPTNYEQYF	TGTGCCAGTAGTATAGCCCCGACAAACTACGAGCAGTACTTC
TRBV23-1	NA	TRBD1	TRBJ2-5	CASSQSARGYSSKTQYF	TGCGCCAGCAGTCAATCGGCCAGGGGGTATAGTTCGAAGACCCAGTACTTC
TRBV7-3	NA	TRBD1	TRBJ2-5	CASSLQTGPQETQYF	TGTGCCAGCAGCTTACAGACAGGGCCACAAGAGACCCAGTACTTC
TRBV11-3	few	NA	TRBJ2-7	CASSLGGALRVYF	TGTGCCAGCAGCTTAGGGGGCGCCCTCCGGGTGTACTTC
TRBV18	NA	NA	TRBJ1-2	CASSPPSVGYGYTF	TGTGCCAGCTCACCACCATCGGTTGGCTATGGCTACACCTTC
TRBV11-2	NA	TRBD1	TRBJ1-2	CASSLSPPRDRGGNYGYTF	TGTGCCAGCAGCTTAAGTCCCCCCCGCGACAGGGGAGGGAACTATGGCTACACCTTC
TRBV5-1	NA	TRBD1	TRBJ1-1	CASSLGPRGRGTEAFF	TGCGCCAGCAGCTTGGGCCCGAGGGGGCGCGGGACTGAAGCTTTCTTT
TRBV7-8	NA	NA	TRBJ1-1	CASSRGPNTEAFF	TGTGCCAGCAGCCGCGGGCCCAACACTGAAGCTTTCTTT
TRBV19	few	TRBD1	TRBJ1-2	CASSTWTGAGYGYTF	TGTGCCAGTAGCACCTGGACAGGGGCAGGGTATGGCTACACCTTC
TRBV6-1	NA	NA	TRBJ2-7	CASSEAVGQGPYEQYF	TGTGCCAGCAGTGAAGCGGTGGGGCAGGGACCCTACGAGCAGTACTTC
TRBV14	NA	NA	TRBJ1-5	CASSQLGSNQPQHF	TGTGCCAGCAGCCAGTTGGGTAGCAATCAGCCCCAGCATTTT
TRBV18	NA	NA	TRBJ1-1	CASSPGADTEAFF	TGTGCCAGCTCACCAGGGGCGGACACTGAAGCTTTCTTT
TRBV29-1	NA	NA	TRBJ1-2	CSVEDPPGYTF	TGCAGCGTTGAAGATCCTCCAGGCTACACCTTC
TRBV5-1	NA	TRBD2	TRBJ2-1	CASSFSGSSYNEQFF	TGCGCCAGCAGCTTTAGCGGGAGTTCCTACAATGAGCAGTTCTTC
TRBV4-2	NA	NA	TRBJ2-3	CASSQDQTSSDTQYF	TGTGCCAGCAGCCAAGATCAGACTAGTTCAGATACGCAGTATTTT
TRBV29-1	NA	TRBD1	TRBJ2-6	CSVEEGVPGQGTSGANVLTF	TGCAGCGTTGAAGAGGGGGTCCCGGGACAGGGAACCTCCGGGGCCAACGTCCTGACTTTC
TRBV5-1	NA	NA	TRBJ2-7	CASSPGDSDYEQYF	TGCGCCAGCAGCCCGGGGGACTCCGACTACGAGCAGTACTTC
TRBV27	NA	NA	TRBJ2-2	CASSTGPHGELFF	TGTGCCAGCAGTACCGGCCCCCACGGGGAGCTGTTTTTT
TRBV19	NA	NA	TRBJ2-5	CASSTLSETQYF	TGTGCCAGTAGTACCTTATCCGAGACCCAGTACTTC
TRBV10-3	few	NA	TRBJ2-3	CAIGGTDTQYF	TGTGCCATCGGGGGCACAGATACGCAGTATTTT
TRBV19	NA	TRBD2	TRBJ2-5	CASRATSGRAGEQYF	TGTGCCAGTAGGGCGACTAGCGGGAGGGCCGGTGAGCAGTACTTC
TRBV29-1	NA	TRBD2	TRBJ2-3	CSVDPILAPAADTQYF	TGCAGCGTTGATCCCATACTAGCGCCGGCGGCGGATACGCAGTATTTT
TRBV29-1	NA	TRBD1	TRBJ1-1	CSVGGGTGVNTEAFF	TGCAGCGTTGGGGGAGGGACAGGGGTGAACACTGAAGCTTTCTTT
TRBV7-2	once	TRBD2	TRBJ2-7	CASSLDGGSGAYEQYF	TGTGCCAGCAGCTTAGACGGGGGGTCGGGGGCCTACGAGCAGTACTTC
TRBV28	NA	NA	TRBJ1-2	CASSPQEAYGYTF	TGTGCCAGCAGTCCTCAGGAGGCCTATGGCTACACCTTC
TRBV9	NA	NA	TRBJ1-2	CASSTPPEANYGYTF	TGTGCCAGCAGCACACCGCCCGAAGCTAACTATGGCTACACCTTC
TRBV5-6	NA	NA	TRBJ1-5	CASSWGDSNQPQHF	TGTGCCAGCAGCTGGGGGGATAGCAATCAGCCCCAGCATTTT
TRBV15	once	TRBD1	TRBJ1-4	CATRPTGTNEKLFF	TGTGCCACCAGACCGACAGGGACTAATGAAAAACTGTTTTTT
TRBV6-5	NA	NA	TRBJ2-7	CASSSPTKGYEQYF	TGTGCCAGCAGTTCCCCCACCAAGGGCTACGAGCAGTACTTC
TRBV7-3	NA	TRBD1	TRBJ2-1	CASSLIQGVGEQFF	TGTGCCAGCAGCTTAATACAGGGGGTGGGTGAGCAGTTCTTC
TRBV5-4	NA	NA	TRBJ2-5	CASSLLRDQETQYF	TGTGCCAGCAGCTTGTTACGGGACCAAGAGACCCAGTACTTC